This TCR beta chain was identified in a study of shared clonotypes between healthy human individuals. For the study at large: Each donor's CD4 naive and CD4 memory cells filled three plates apiece, CD8 naive two, and CD8 memory one. General study results and limits: Clonotypes shared by all four sorted-subset donors had higher generation probabilities than non-shared clonotypes.

This CDR3 contains 17 residues. Germline values: CDR1 SGHRS, CDR2 YFSETQ. Trimming stripped 1 base from V and 5 bases from J, with 21 bases between. Note on this clone: Its target is not known.

The table came from immunoSEQ multiplex PCR; TCRdb's copy has only in-frame clones and leaves some out. The sample records 2,500,000 or so clones, 80% to 95% being singletons. Naive CD4+ cells were CD45RA-selected; the remaining cells were memory. The V call is TRBV5-1, the J call TRBJ2-5, with D unclear. The sequenced material came from naive CD4+ T cells from PBMCs. The subset denotes: CD45RA+ positively selected. This clonotype was obtained from a man between 18 and 29 years old in good health. Some clones in this sample may be carry-over from other donors' samples. Here the CDR3 DNA reads TGCGCCAGCAGCTTGTGGGTAGACCCGACGAAGGGCGAGACCCAGTACTTC. Translated: CASSLWVDPTKGETQYF.